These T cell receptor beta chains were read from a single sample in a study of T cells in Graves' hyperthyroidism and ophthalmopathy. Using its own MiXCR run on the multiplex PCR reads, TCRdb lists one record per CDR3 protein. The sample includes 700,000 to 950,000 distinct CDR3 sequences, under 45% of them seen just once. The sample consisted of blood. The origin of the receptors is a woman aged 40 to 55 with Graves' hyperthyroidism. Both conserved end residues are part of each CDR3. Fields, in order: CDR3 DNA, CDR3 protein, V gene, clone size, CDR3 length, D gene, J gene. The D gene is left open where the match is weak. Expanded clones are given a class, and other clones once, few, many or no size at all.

TGTGCCAGCAGCGGGGAAGGGACTGAAGCTTTCTTT | CASSGEGTEAFF | TRBV2 | once | 12 | . | TRBJ1-1
TGTGCCATCAGTGAGAGGGGCGCGGAAAAACTGTTTTTT | CAISERGAEKLFF | TRBV10-3 | many | 13 | . | TRBJ1-4
TGTGCCAGCAGTGTCGGTAGCGGGGAAGGTTTAAATGAGCAGTTCTTC | CASSVGSGEGLNEQFF | TRBV25-1 | . | 16 | TRBD2 | TRBJ2-1
TGTGCCAGCAGCTTTAGTGTCGAGGCCTACACTGAAGCTTTCTTT | CASSFSVEAYTEAFF | TRBV7-9 | . | 15 | . | TRBJ1-1
TGTGCCAGCAGCTTATTAAGGGGGCTAAATGAGCAGTTCTTC | CASSLLRGLNEQFF | TRBV7-2 | . | 14 | TRBD1 | TRBJ2-1
TGTGCCAGCAGCCCAGGGGTTGATCCTTACGAGCAGTACTTC | CASSPGVDPYEQYF | TRBV7-2 | . | 14 | . | TRBJ2-7
TGCGCCAGCAGCCCCATCTGGGCTAGCGGCGGCACAGATACGCAGTATTTT | CASSPIWASGGTDTQYF | TRBV5-1 | few | 17 | TRBD2 | TRBJ2-3
TGTGCCAGCAGCTTAGACCGTGCGGGGAATGGCTACACCTTC | CASSLDRAGNGYTF | TRBV7-3 | once | 14 | . | TRBJ1-2
TGCGCCAGCAGTCCAAACCCTGGGGGCCAAGAGACCCAGTACTTC | CASSPNPGGQETQYF | TRBV4-3 | . | 15 | . | TRBJ2-5
TGCGCCAGCAGCCTGACAGGTAGCGGGGGTGCGTGGTACTTC | CASSLTGSGGAWYF | TRBV5-1 | . | 14 | TRBD2 | TRBJ2-7
TGCGCCAGCAGTCCTGGGGCCCGATCAACCTCCTACGAGCAGTACTTC | CASSPGARSTSYEQYF | TRBV10-2 | many | 16 | . | TRBJ2-7
TGCAGTGCTAGAGATTGGTGGGAGCAGTACTTC | CSARDWWEQYF | TRBV20-1 | many | 11 | . | TRBJ2-7
TGTGCCAGCACGATGTTGGCCTGGGGCAGCTATGGCTACACCTTC | CASTMLAWGSYGYTF | TRBV5-6 | few | 15 | . | TRBJ1-2
TGTGCCAGCAGTGAGTTCAGGGGATGGACTGAAGCTTTCTTT | CASSEFRGWTEAFF | TRBV2 | many | 14 | . | TRBJ1-1
TGTGCCAGCAGCCAAGTTAGATGGGGGGCTTTCTTT | CASSQVRWGAFF | TRBV14 | . | 12 | . | TRBJ1-1
TGTGCCACCAGTGATTCGACGAATTACGAGCAGTACTTC | CATSDSTNYEQYF | TRBV24-1 | once | 13 | . | TRBJ2-7
TGCGCCAGCAGTGAAGACAGGGATGAAGCTTTCTTT | CASSEDRDEAFF | TRBV10-2 | . | 12 | TRBD1 | TRBJ1-1
TGTGCCATCAGTGAGGACAGAAGTTATCAGCCCCAGCATTTT | CAISEDRSYQPQHF | TRBV10-3 | many | 14 | . | TRBJ1-5
TGCAGTGCTCACCAGAGGGACTACCTTTCCGAGCAGTACTTC | CSAHQRDYLSEQYF | TRBV20-1 | few | 14 | TRBD2 | TRBJ2-7
TGCAGTGCTAGAGGCCCCCGGGGCCCACCCCTTCAGCCCCAGCATTTT | CSARGPRGPPLQPQHF | TRBV20-1 | . | 16 | . | TRBJ1-5
TGTGCCAGCAATCCAGGGGACAATGAGCAGTTCTTC | CASNPGDNEQFF | TRBV2 | . | 12 | . | TRBJ2-1
TGCGCCAGCAGCCAAGATGTAGGGGGCGCCGGTGGCTACACCTTC | CASSQDVGGAGGYTF | TRBV4-3 | few | 15 | TRBD1 | TRBJ1-2
TGCAGCGCCGATCCTAGCGGGACCCAAGAGACCCAGTGCTTC | CSADPSGTQETQCF | TRBV29-1 | . | 14 | TRBD2 | TRBJ2-5
TGCGCCAGCAGCTTCGAGGAAGAGACCCAGTACTTC | CASSFEEETQYF | TRBV5-1 | . | 12 | . | TRBJ2-5
TGCAGTGCTATGGGGCTAGCGGGGGGGTATGGCTACACCTTC | CSAMGLAGGYGYTF | TRBV20-1 | . | 14 | . | TRBJ1-2
TGCAGTGCTAGAGACCCACTACAGGACTCCAGGCATTTT | CSARDPLQDSRHF | TRBV20-1 | few | 13 | . | TRBJ1-5
TGTGCCAGCAGCCCAACAGGGGACAGGAACTACGAGCAGTACTTC | CASSPTGDRNYEQYF | TRBV7-9 | once | 15 | TRBD1 | TRBJ2-7
TGCGCCAGCAGCCAGATTGTTTCGGACCCCTACGAGCAGTACTTC | CASSQIVSDPYEQYF | TRBV4-3 | . | 15 | . | TRBJ2-7
TGTGCCAGTAAAGAGGTGGGCGGGACTGAAGCTTTCTTT | CASKEVGGTEAFF | TRBV19 | few | 13 | . | TRBJ1-1
TGTGCTAGTGGGGGGAGGGGGCTGGGGACTGAAGCTTTCTTT | CASGGRGLGTEAFF | TRBV12-5 | . | 14 | TRBD1 | TRBJ1-1
TGTGCCAGCAGCTTGGGGACTAGCGGGAGACACTCCTACGAGCAGTACTTC | CASSLGTSGRHSYEQYF | TRBV7-9 | few | 17 | TRBD2 | TRBJ2-7
TGCAGTGCTAGGGCCTACAGGGCTGGAAACACCATATATTTT | CSARAYRAGNTIYF | TRBV20-1 | . | 14 | . | TRBJ1-3
TGCGCCAGCAGCCAAAAGGATCTTATGAACACTGAAGCTTTCTTT | CASSQKDLMNTEAFF | TRBV4-1 | few | 15 | . | TRBJ1-1
TGCAGTGCTAGAAGGATCGGGGGGGCTGGTGAAGCTTTCTTT | CSARRIGGAGEAFF | TRBV20-1 | many | 14 | . | TRBJ1-1
TGTGCCAGCGTAGACCGGGACAGGGGAGAGACCCAGTACTTC | CASVDRDRGETQYF | TRBV6-2/TRBV6-3 | . | 14 | TRBD1 | TRBJ2-5
TGTGCCAGCAGCTTGTTGGGCTCAAGCTCCTATAATTCACCCCTCCACTTT | CASSLLGSSSYNSPLHF | TRBV5-6 | many | 17 | . | TRBJ1-6
TGTGCCAGCAGGGGGGGACCTGATGAAGCTTTCTTT | CASRGGPDEAFF | TRBV27 | few | 12 | . | TRBJ1-1
TGTGCCAGCAGTATCGGGACAGTTACCTACGAGCAGTACTTC | CASSIGTVTYEQYF | TRBV12-3/TRBV12-4 | many | 14 | TRBD1 | TRBJ2-7
TGCAGCGTTGAAGATAAGGACAGGGATCAGCCCCAGCATTTT | CSVEDKDRDQPQHF | TRBV29-1 | once | 14 | TRBD1 | TRBJ1-5
TGTGCCAGCTCACCAAGCAGTCAAAACACTGAAGCTTTCTTT | CASSPSSQNTEAFF | TRBV2 | . | 14 | . | TRBJ1-1
TGTGCCAGCAGTTACGGCAATTTAGGGGGCGGGATGAACACTGAAGCTTTCTTT | CASSYGNLGGGMNTEAFF | TRBV6-5 | . | 18 | TRBD1 | TRBJ1-1
TGTGCCAGTAGTTCTGCAGTGGGGGAAGCTTTCTTT | CASSSAVGEAFF | TRBV19 | . | 12 | . | TRBJ1-1
TGTGCCAGCAGTTACGACCAGGGGGTGCACGAGCAGTACTTC | CASSYDQGVHEQYF | TRBV7-2 | once | 14 | TRBD1 | TRBJ2-7
TGTGCCAGCAGTGAGAAGCTCGGCTACACCTTC | CASSEKLGYTF | TRBV28 | . | 11 | . | TRBJ1-2
TGTGCCAGCAGTCCCGGGACAGTCCACCAAGAGACCCAGTACTTC | CASSPGTVHQETQYF | TRBV7-9 | . | 15 | TRBD1 | TRBJ2-5